This TCR beta chain was documented in a study of cytomegalovirus exposure and HLA in healthy donors. To note about this clone: Its specificity is unknown.

Study results and caveats: Data from an earlier analysis indicated that most TCR beta V segments were productive either about 90% or about 30% of the time. From TCR beta sequences, most subjects' HLA-A and HLA-B alleles were reportedly predicted accurately. TCR sequences were mostly rare, though some public TCRs occurred in many donors.

Both 60 Vbeta primers and 13 Jbeta primers went into the PCR. In the study's own analysis: It was a later analysis that counted 83 million or so unique TCR beta chains, of which some 10 million were shared. Sequenced by immunoSEQ multiplex PCR; TCRdb stores in-frame clones only, minus some. D and trimming come from the DNA, and the V and J calls and clone size come from that table. The sample includes roughly 80,000 clones, over 65% of them seen just once. Germline values: CDR1 SGHDT, CDR2 YYEEEE. V lost 4 bases and J lost 3, with 14 bases in between. There are 14 residues in the CDR3. The clonotype was recovered from a man aged 45 to 65 in good health and CMV-seropositive. Sequencing used PBMCs. The chain has TRBV5-6 and TRBJ2-7, with D maybe TRBD2 (6 bases). The CDR3 DNA follows: TGTGCCAGCAGCACAGGACTACCTATCTACGAGCAGTACTTC. Protein sequence: CASSTGLPIYEQYF.